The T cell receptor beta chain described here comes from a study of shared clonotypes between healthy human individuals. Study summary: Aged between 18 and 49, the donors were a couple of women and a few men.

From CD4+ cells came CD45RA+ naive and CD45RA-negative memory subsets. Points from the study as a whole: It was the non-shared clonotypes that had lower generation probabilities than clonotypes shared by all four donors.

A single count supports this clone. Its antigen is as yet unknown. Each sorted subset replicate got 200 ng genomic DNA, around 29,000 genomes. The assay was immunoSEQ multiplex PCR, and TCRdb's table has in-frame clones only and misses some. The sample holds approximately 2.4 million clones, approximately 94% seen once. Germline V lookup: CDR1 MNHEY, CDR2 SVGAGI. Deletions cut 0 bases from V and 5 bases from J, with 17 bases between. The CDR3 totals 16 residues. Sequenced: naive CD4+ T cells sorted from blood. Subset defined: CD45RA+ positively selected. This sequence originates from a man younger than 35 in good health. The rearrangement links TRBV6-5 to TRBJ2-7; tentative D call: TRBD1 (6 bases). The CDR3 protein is CASSYSSATGKHEQYF. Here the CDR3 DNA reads TGTGCCAGCAGTTACTCGAGTGCAACAGGGAAACACGAGCAGTACTTC.